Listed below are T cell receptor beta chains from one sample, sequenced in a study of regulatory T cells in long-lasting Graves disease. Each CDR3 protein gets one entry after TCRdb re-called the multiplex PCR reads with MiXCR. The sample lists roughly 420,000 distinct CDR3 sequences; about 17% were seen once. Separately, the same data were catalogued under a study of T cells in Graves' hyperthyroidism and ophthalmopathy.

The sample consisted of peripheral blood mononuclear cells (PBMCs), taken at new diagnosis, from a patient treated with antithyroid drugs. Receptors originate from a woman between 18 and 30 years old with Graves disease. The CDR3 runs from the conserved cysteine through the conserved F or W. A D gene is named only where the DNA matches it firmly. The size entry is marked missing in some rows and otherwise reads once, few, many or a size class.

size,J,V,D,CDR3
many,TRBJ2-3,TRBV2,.,CASSDEPRKQYF
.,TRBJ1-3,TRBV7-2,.,CASSFSPGVSGNTIYF
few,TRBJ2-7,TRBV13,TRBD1,CASSLRATGITYEQYF
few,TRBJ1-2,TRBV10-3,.,CAISESTGNNYGYTF
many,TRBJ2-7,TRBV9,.,CASSVVPGSEQYF
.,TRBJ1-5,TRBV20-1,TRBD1,CSAGRDRGYQPQHF
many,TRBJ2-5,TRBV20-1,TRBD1,CSASGTGKKLETQYF
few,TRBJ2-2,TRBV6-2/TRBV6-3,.,CASGGRLNTGELFF
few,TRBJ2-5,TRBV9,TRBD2,CASSPYTGTSGSQETQYF
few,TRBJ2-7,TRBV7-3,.,CASSLLEQYF
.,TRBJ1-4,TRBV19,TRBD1,CATRDRIRTSEKLFF
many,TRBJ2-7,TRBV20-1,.,CSAPRGMGYEQYF
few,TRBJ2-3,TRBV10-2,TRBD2,CASRLAGDWADTQYF
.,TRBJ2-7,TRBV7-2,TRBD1,CASSLTGDRVGPYEQYF
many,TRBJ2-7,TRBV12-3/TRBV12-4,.,CASRMGPTYEQYF
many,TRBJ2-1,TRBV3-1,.,CASSQVLAHYNEQFF
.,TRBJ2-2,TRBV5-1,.,CASSESGENTGELFF
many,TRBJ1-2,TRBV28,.,CASGSGVDYGYTF
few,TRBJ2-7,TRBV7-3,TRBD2,CASSPRVAGLWYEQYF
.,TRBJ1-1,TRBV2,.,CASRTYKGSTEAFF
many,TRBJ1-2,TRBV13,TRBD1,CASSLGQGPHGYTF
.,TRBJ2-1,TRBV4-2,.,CASSPRDPEGDEQFF
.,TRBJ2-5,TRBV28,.,CASSGLDGQETQYF
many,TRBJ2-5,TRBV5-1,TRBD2,CASSLRLATSGETQYF
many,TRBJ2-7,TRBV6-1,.,CASSGPDSTYEQYF
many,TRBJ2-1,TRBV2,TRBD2,CASSDGLAGGPGSSYNEQFF
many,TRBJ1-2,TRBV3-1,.,CASSQGKGRVYGYTF
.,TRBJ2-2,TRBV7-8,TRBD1,CASSRPGQGESGNTGELFF
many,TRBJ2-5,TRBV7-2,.,CASSLALETKTQYF